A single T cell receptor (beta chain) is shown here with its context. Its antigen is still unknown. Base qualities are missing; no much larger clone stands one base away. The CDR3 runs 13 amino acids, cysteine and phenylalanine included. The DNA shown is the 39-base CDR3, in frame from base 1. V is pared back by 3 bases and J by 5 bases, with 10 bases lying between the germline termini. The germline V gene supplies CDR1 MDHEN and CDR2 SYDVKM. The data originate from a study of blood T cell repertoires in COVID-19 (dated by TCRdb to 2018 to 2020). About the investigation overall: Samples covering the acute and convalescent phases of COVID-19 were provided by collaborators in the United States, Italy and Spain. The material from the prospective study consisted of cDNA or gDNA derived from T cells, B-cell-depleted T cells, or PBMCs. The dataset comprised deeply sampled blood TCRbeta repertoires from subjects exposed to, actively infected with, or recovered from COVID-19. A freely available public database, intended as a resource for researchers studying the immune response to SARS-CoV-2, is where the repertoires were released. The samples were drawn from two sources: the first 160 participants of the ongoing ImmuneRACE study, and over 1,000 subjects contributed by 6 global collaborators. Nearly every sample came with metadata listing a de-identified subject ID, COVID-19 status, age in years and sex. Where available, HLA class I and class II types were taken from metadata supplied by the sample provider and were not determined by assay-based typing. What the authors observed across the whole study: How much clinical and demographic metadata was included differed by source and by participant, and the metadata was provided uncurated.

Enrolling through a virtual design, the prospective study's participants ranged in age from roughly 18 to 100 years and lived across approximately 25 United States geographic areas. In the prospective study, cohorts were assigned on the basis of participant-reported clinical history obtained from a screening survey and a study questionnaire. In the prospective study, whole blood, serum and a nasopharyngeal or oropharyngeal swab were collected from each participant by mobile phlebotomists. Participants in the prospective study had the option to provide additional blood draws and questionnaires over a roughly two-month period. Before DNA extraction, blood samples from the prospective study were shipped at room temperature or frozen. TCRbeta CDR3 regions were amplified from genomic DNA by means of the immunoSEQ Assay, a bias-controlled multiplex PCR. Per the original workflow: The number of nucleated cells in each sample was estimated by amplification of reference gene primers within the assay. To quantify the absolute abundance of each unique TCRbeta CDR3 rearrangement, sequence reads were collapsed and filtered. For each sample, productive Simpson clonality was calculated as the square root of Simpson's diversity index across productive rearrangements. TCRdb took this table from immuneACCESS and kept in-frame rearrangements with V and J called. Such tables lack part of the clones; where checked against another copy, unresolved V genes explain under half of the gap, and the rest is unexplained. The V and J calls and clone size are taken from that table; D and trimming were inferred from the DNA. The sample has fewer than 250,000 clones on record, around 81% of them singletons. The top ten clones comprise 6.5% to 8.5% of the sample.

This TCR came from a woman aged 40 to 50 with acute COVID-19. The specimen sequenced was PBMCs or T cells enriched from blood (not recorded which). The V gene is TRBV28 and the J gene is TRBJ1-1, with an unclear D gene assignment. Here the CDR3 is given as CASSLGVRTEAFF. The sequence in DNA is TGTGCCAGCAGTTTGGGAGTTCGGACTGAAGCTTTCTTT.